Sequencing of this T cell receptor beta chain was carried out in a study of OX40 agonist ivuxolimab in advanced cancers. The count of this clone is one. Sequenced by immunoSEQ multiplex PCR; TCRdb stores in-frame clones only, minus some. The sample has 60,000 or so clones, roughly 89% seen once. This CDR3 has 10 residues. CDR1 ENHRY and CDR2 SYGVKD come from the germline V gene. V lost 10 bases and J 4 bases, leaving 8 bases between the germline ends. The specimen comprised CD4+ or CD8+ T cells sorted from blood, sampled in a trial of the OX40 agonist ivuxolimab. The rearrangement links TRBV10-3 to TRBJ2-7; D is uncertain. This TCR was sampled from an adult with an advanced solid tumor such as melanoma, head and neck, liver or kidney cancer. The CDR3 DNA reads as TGTGCCACCGGAGTATACGAGCAGTACTTC. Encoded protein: CATGVYEQYF.